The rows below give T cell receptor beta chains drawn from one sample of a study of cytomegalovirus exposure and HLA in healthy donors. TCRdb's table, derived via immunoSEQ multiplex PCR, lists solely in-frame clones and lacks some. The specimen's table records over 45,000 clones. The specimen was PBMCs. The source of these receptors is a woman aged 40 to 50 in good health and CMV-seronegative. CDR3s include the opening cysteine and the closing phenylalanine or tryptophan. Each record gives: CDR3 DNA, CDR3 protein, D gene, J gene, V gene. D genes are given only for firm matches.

TGTGCCAGCAGCGCCCCAGGTCTGGTCGTGGGCTACACCTTC	CASSAPGLVVGYTF	-	TRBJ1-2	TRBV7-9
TGCGCCAGCAGCCATATCCTACCGGGACAGGGGGCTGCCGAGCAGTACTTC	CASSHILPGQGAAEQYF	TRBD1	TRBJ2-7	TRBV4-3
TGCGCCAGCAGCATCCTCGCCAGGCACGAGCAGTACTTC	CASSILARHEQYF	-	TRBJ2-7	TRBV5-1
TGTGCCAGCAGGGGAGGGAAAGGGGAGCCCCAGCATTTT	CASRGGKGEPQHF	-	TRBJ1-5	TRBV6-1
TGTGCCAGCAGCCTACACCAGGGGGGACTAGCGGGAGACGGTGAGCAGTTCTTC	CASSLHQGGLAGDGEQFF	TRBD2	TRBJ2-1	TRBV4-2
TGTGCCAGCAGTTTATCCGGGAGACACAATGAGCAGTTCTTC	CASSLSGRHNEQFF	-	TRBJ2-1	TRBV28
TGCGCCAGCTTTAGGAGGCTAGCGGGCAATGCCAAAAACATTCAGTACTTC	CASFRRLAGNAKNIQYF	TRBD2	TRBJ2-4	TRBV4-1
TGCGCCAGCAGCTTGTCATCTAGCGAAGAGACCCAGTACTTC	CASSLSSSEETQYF	-	TRBJ2-5	TRBV5-1
TGTGCCAGCAGCTGGGGAGGGACAGGGCCGAGGGAGCAGTACTTC	CASSWGGTGPREQYF	TRBD1	TRBJ2-7	TRBV5-4
TGTGCCAGCAGCTCGGGTCTAGCGGGAGAGACCCAGTACTTC	CASSSGLAGETQYF	TRBD2	TRBJ2-5	TRBV5-4
TGTGCCAGCAGTGCGACTCGTGCCTCTGGGGCCAACGTCCTGACTTTC	CASSATRASGANVLTF	-	TRBJ2-6	TRBV6-1